Below, 19 T cell receptor beta chains from the same sample are listed, as sequenced in a study of regulatory T cells in long-lasting Graves disease. Time point indicated: persistent/refractory GD, antithyroid drugs over 5 years with positive TRAb. From PBMCs, RNA was extracted and then used to make the TCR library. CDR3-region Arm-PCR and iRepertoire HTBI primers produced the TCR beta libraries. TCRdb independently ran MiXCR on the multiplex PCR reads; one entry per CDR3 protein. The data hold approximately 440,000 distinct CDR3 sequences, with 23% observed a single time. The material sequenced was peripheral blood mononuclear cells (PBMCs), taken when the disease was refractory, from a patient treated with antithyroid drugs. These receptors were collected from a female donor with Graves disease.

This clonotype was picked up many times. The junction does not match germline at one end; this may be a read error. This sequence joins TRBV7-2 and TRBJ2-7, with 9 bases matching TRBD2. From germline, CDR1 is SGHTA and CDR2 FQGNSA. The CDR3 spans 14 residues. The CDR3 is CASSPTTAGGPLDF. DNA of the CDR3: TGTGCCAGCAGCCCCACGACGGCGGGAGGGCCCCTCGACTTC. Full variable domain (remainder filled in from reference TRBV7-2 and TRBJ2-7): GAGVSQSPSNKVTEKGKDVELRCDPISGHTALYWYRQSLGQGLEFLIYFQGNSAPDKSGLPSDRFSAERTGGSVSTLTIQRTQQEDSAVYLCASSPTTAGGPLDFGPGTRLTVT.

There are many counts of this clonotype. The CDR3 reads CASSTLPRTSVHQETQYF. Here the CDR3 DNA reads TGTGCCAGCAGCACTCTACCCCGGACTAGCGTCCACCAAGAGACCCAGTACTTC. V and J are TRBV7-2 and TRBJ2-5; 9 nucleotides align to TRBD2. V trimming: 5 bases; J trimming: 0 bases; junction bases outside the gene matches: 13. This CDR3 is built from 18 residues. Per the germline V gene, CDR1 is SGHTA and CDR2 is FQGNSA.

The J gene is TRBJ1-2, the V gene TRBV7-9; no reliable D call. Trimming stripped 5 bases from V and 0 bases from J, with 19 bases between. In germline, CDR1 is SEHNR, CDR2 FQNEAQ (reference sequence). The CDR3 is 17 residues long. CDR3 region: CASSTTETLTTNYGYTF. The DNA for the CDR3 is TGTGCCAGCAGCACAACAGAGACATTAACGACTAACTATGGCTACACCTTC.

CDR3 region: CASSVARTGPNTGELFF. CDR3 bases: TGTGCCAGCAGCGTAGCCAGAACAGGGCCGAACACCGGGGAGCTGTTTTTT. V usage is TRBV9 and J usage is TRBJ2-2, with a tentative D call TRBD1 (6 bases). This CDR3 comprises 17 residues. Germline V lookup: CDR1 SGDLS, CDR2 YYNGEE. Trimming removed 0 bases at V and 0 bases at J, with 12 bases between.

With respect to this clonotype: Being one base from a much bigger clone, this may be a read error. V and J are TRBV12-3 or TRBV12-4 and TRBJ1-1; D ambiguous. The CDR3 is 13 amino acids. As DNA, the CDR3 is TGTGCCAGCATCGGAAACCTGAACACTAAAGCTTTCTTT. Translating gives CASIGNLNTKAFF.

This clonotype was detected only a few times. The chain carries TRBV3-1 and TRBJ2-7, with TRBD2 matching 11 bases. Trimming cost V 4 bases and J 5 bases; bases outside gene matches: 4. Germline V gene lookup returns CDR1 LGHDT and CDR2 YNNKEL (reference sequence). The CDR3 length is 14 residues. CDR3 protein: CASSPTSGVNEQYF. DNA of the CDR3: TGTGCCAGCAGCCCGACTAGCGGGGTGAACGAGCAGTACTTC.

This clonotype occurred a few times. The chain joins TRBV2 to TRBJ2-7, with a tentative D call TRBD2 (5 bases). Germline loops: CDR1 SNHLY, CDR2 FYNNEI. The CDR3 contains 14 residues. V lost 7 bases to trimming and J lost 5 bases, with 18 bases between them. The CDR3 DNA is TGTGCCAGCAAGAACGGCGGGTTCCCGCACGAGCAGTACTTC. Translation: CASKNGGFPHEQYF.

This clonotype was detected only a few times. The rearrangement joins TRBV7-2 to TRBJ2-7, with D unresolved. Per germline, CDR1 SGHTA and CDR2 FQGNSA. V lost 0 bases, J lost 2 bases, and 8 bases lay in between. CDR3 length: 14 residues. The CDR3 loop is CASSLAGRPYEQYF. The DNA for the CDR3 is TGTGCCAGCAGCTTAGCAGGGCGACCCTACGAGCAGTACTTC.

The sample holds many counts of this clonotype. The genes are TRBV12-3 or TRBV12-4 and TRBJ1-5; 8 nucleotides line up with TRBD1. The J segment lost 7 bases and the V segment lost 7 bases, leaving 9 bases of the junction unmatched. The length of the CDR3 is 14 residues. For the CDR3, the DNA is TGTGCCAGCACTGTTACAGGGGGGGAACAGCCCCAGCATTTT. This gives the protein CASTVTGGEQPQHF.

This rearrangement joins TRBV5-5 to TRBJ1-1; TRBD1 matches at 8 bases. In germline, CDR1 is SGHKS, CDR2 YYEKEE (reference sequence). The CDR3 runs to 13 residues. V was clipped by 4 bases and J by 6 bases; unmatched bases: 5. This CDR3 is CASSPRDRPEAFF. CDR3 in DNA: TGTGCCAGCAGCCCGCGGGACAGGCCTGAAGCTTTCTTT.

The chain joins TRBV19 to TRBJ2-2, with D perhaps matching TRBD1 (6 bases). Germline V CDR1 and CDR2: LNHDA, SQIVND (reference sequence). The CDR3 length is 17 residues. V was shortened by 6 bases and J by 3 bases, with 20 bases between the two germline ends. The chain's CDR3 is CASSRYSPAGDTGELFF. The DNA for the CDR3 is TGTGCCAGTAGCCGTTACTCCCCGGCAGGGGACACCGGGGAGCTGTTTTTT.

This clonotype was picked up many times. The rearrangement joins TRBV2 to TRBJ2-7, with a weak D call TRBD2 (5 bases). Trimming left V 4 bases short and J 4 bases short, with 8 bases between. Germline CDR1 and CDR2: SNHLY and FYNNEI. The CDR3 is 12 residues long. CDR3 region: CASSVSGYEQYF. In nucleotides, the CDR3 is TGTGCCAGCAGTGTTTCGGGGTACGAGCAGTACTTC.

This clonotype has a single count. This could be a read error, since a much larger clone is one nucleotide away. The chain has TRBV6-6 and TRBJ2-5; TRBD2 might be the D (6 bases). V was shortened by 1 base and J by 0 bases, with 12 bases between the two germline ends. The CDR3 spans 16 residues. Germline-derived CDR1 and CDR2 are MNHNY and SVGAGI (reference sequence). CDR3 sequence (DNA): TGTGCCAGCAGTTACTGGACTAACGGTAACCAAGAGACCCAGTACTTC. Translated, it gives CASSYWTNGNQETQYF.

This clonotype appeared many times. This chain connects TRBV7-2 to TRBJ2-5; D might be TRBD2 (6 bases). Per the germline V gene, CDR1 is SGHTA and CDR2 is FQGNSA. The CDR3 covers 15 residues. V was clipped by 0 bases and J by 2 bases, with 10 bases between them. The CDR3 protein is CASSLAASAQETQYF. In DNA form, the CDR3 reads TGTGCCAGCAGCTTAGCGGCTAGCGCACAAGAGACCCAGTACTTC. The full variable domain, its missing parts supplied by reference TRBV7-2 and TRBJ2-5, is GAGVSQSPSNKVTEKGKDVELRCDPISGHTALYWYRQSLGQGLEFLIYFQGNSAPDKSGLPSDRFSAERTGGSVSTLTIQRTQQEDSAVYLCASSLAASAQETQYFGPGTRLLVL.

Remarks on this clonotype: Since a much larger clone is just one base distant, this may be a read error. This chain connects TRBV27 to TRBJ1-1; D is perhaps TRBD1 (5 bases). The germline V gene encodes CDR1 MNHEY and CDR2 SMNVEV (reference sequence). V lost 0 bases and J lost 4, with 18 bases in between. This CDR3 comprises 17 residues. The CDR3 spells CASSLSAPQGLSTEAFF. CDR3 nucleotide sequence: TGTGCCAGCAGTTTATCGGCCCCCCAGGGATTGAGCACTGAAGCTTTCTTT.

This clonotype was seen only a few times. The chain employs TRBV20-1 and TRBJ1-2; weak D call: TRBD1 (5 bases). The CDR3 runs to 16 residues. Deletions cut 4 bases from V and 6 bases from J, with 24 bases between. Germline V lookup: CDR1 DFQATT, CDR2 SNEGSKA (reference sequence). CDR3 sequence reads: CSAMRDAPEGDNGYTF. The CDR3 DNA reads TGCAGTGCTATGCGGGACGCTCCCGAGGGCGACAATGGCTACACCTTC.

This clonotype was recorded many times. The V call is TRBV7-9, the J call TRBJ1-5; 8 bases are shared with TRBD1. This CDR3 comprises 14 residues. Germline V gene lookup returns CDR1 SEHNR and CDR2 FQNEAQ (reference sequence). With 4 bases clipped from V and 7 bases from J, the junction kept 6 bases outside the gene matches. CDR3 DNA: TGTGCCAGCAGCTCACAGGGGGAAGCCCAGCCCCAGCATTTT. Its protein is CASSSQGEAQPQHF.

The chain links TRBV27 to TRBJ2-7, with TRBD2 identical over 14 bases. The junction had 5 bases not matched to a gene; V was cut back by 1 base and J by 3 bases. The CDR3 is made up of 17 amino acids. The germline V gene encodes CDR1 MNHEY and CDR2 SMNVEV (reference sequence). Written as DNA, the CDR3 is TGTGCCAGCAGTTTATTGACTAGCGGGAGGGTGAGCTACGAGCAGTACTTC. This gives the protein CASSLLTSGRVSYEQYF.

The chain has TRBV19 and TRBJ1-5; D call uncertain. CDR1 LNHDA and CDR2 SQIVND come from the germline V gene (reference sequence). The CDR3 is 14 residues long. The ends were cut back, 9 bases at V and 3 bases at J, with 15 bases in the middle. The CDR3: CASRRRENNQPQHF. CDR3 nucleotide sequence: TGTGCCAGCAGGAGGAGGGAGAACAATCAGCCCCAGCATTTT.